One and the same sample provided the 13 T cell receptor beta chains below, sequenced in a study of blood T cells in healthy people across ages. Using a J-beta primer mix together with a sample-barcoded 5' primer, a second PCR was run for about 7 to 12 cycles. One entry per CDR3 protein, called by TCRdb with MiXCR from the 5' RACE reads. This table holds fewer than 800,000 distinct CDR3 sequences, around half found once. The material sequenced was blood. Receptor source: a woman aged 55-69 years in good health.

V is TRBV3-1 and J is TRBJ2-7; the match to TRBD2 covers 12 bases. Germline V CDR1 and CDR2: LGHDT, YNNKEL (reference sequence). V shed 0 bases and J 4 bases; nucleotides not matched to a gene: 16. CDR3 length: 20 amino acids. CDR3: CASSQDGTSGRYALPYEQYF. The DNA for the CDR3 is TGTGCCAGCAGCCAAGATGGAACTAGCGGGAGGTACGCCCTTCCTTACGAGCAGTACTTC.

A word on this clonotype: With a much larger clone just one base away, this may be a read error. The chain links TRBV15 to TRBJ2-4; D call uncertain. The J call may not be correct, given that the DNA end is closer to TRBJ2-7. CDR1 LNHNV and CDR2 YYDKDF come from the germline V gene (reference sequence). This CDR3 contains 12 residues. The CDR3 loop is CATSRDGDEQYF. CDR3 DNA: TGTGCCACCAGCAGAGACGGCGACGAGCAGTACTTC.

The rearrangement uses TRBV12-3 or TRBV12-4 and TRBJ2-4; weak D call: TRBD1 (6 bases). The CDR3 runs to 15 residues. Trimming stripped 4 bases from V and 0 bases from J, with 10 bases between. CDR3 in amino acids: CASSWDNLAKNIQYF. CDR3 bases: TGTGCCAGCAGTTGGGACAATCTAGCCAAAAACATTCAGTACTTC.

This clonotype came up a few times. The genes are TRBV10-3 and TRBJ2-1; 7 positions agree with TRBD2. The CDR3 runs to 13 residues. Germline V CDR1 and CDR2: ENHRY, SYGVKD. The junction had 1 base not matched to a gene; V was cut back by 8 bases and J by 0 bases. CDR3 loop: CAIERDSYNEQFF. In DNA, the CDR3 is TGTGCCATCGAGCGGGACTCCTACAATGAGCAGTTCTTC.

The J gene is TRBJ2-7, the V gene TRBV20-1; no firm D call. Per germline, CDR1 DFQATT and CDR2 SNEGSKA (reference sequence). V was pared by 1 base and J by 0 bases, with 10 bases between. CDR3 length equals 14 residues. CDR3 in DNA: TGCAGTGCTAGAGTTCGGTCTAACTCCTACGAGCAGTACTTC. As protein: CSARVRSNSYEQYF.

This clonotype appeared a few times. The chain recombines TRBV20-1 with TRBJ1-2; D uncertain. Germline loops: CDR1 DFQATT, CDR2 SNEGSKA (reference sequence). This CDR3 comprises 17 residues. V was cut by 0 bases and J by 2 bases, with 19 bases left in between. DNA of the CDR3: TGCAGTGCTAGAGAGAACATAGGTCAGAACTTAAACTATGGCTACACCTTC. Amino acid sequence: CSARENIGQNLNYGYTF.

This clonotype was observed a handful of times. The J gene is TRBJ2-3, the V gene TRBV5-1, with D tentatively TRBD2 (6 bases). Germline V gene sequence: CDR1 SGHRS, CDR2 YFSETQ. Trimming removed 0 bases from V and 4 bases from J, with 15 bases in between. CDR3 length: 16 amino acids. In DNA form, the CDR3 reads TGCGCCAGCAGCTTGGTTGGAGGCGGGACCGCAGATACGCAGTATTTT. Translating gives CASSLVGGGTADTQYF.

This clonotype has more than one count but fewer than ten. The gene calls are TRBV5-1 and TRBJ2-1; TRBD2 agrees at 14 bases. V lost 3 bases, J lost 9 bases, and 8 bases stayed unmatched. The CDR3 consists of 16 residues. Germline CDR1 SGHRS, CDR2 YFSETQ. Here the CDR3 reads CASSSGLAGGWGEQFF. CDR3 nucleotide sequence: TGCGCCAGCAGCTCCGGACTAGCGGGAGGCTGGGGTGAGCAGTTCTTC.

This clonotype turned up a few times. The chain employs TRBV29-1 and TRBJ2-3; D is undetermined. Trimming took 0 bases from V and 0 from J, leaving 4 bases between them. In germline, CDR1 is SQVTM, CDR2 ANQGSEA. This CDR3 has 13 residues. This CDR3 reads CSVEEGSTDTQYF. Here the CDR3 DNA reads TGCAGCGTTGAAGAGGGCAGCACAGATACGCAGTATTTT.

The rearrangement uses TRBV5-5 and TRBJ2-7; D tentatively fits TRBD1 or TRBD2 (5 bases each). Germline lookup yields CDR1 SGHKS and CDR2 YYEKEE (reference sequence). Trimming left V 4 bases short and J 3 bases short, with 14 bases between. The CDR3 is made up of 14 amino acids. The CDR3 sequence is CASSVQGPLYEQYF. The CDR3 DNA reads TGTGCCAGCAGCGTGCAGGGACCCCTCTACGAGCAGTACTTC.

This chain joins TRBV28 and TRBJ2-3; 10 positions match TRBD2. The CDR3 sequence is 15 residues long. The germline V gene has CDR1 MDHEN and CDR2 SYDVKM. J was trimmed by 3 bases and V by 7 bases; bases with no gene match: 7. The CDR3 bases are TGTGCCAGCATTAAGCGGGAGGGCCGGACAGATACGCAGTATTTT. This translates into CASIKREGRTDTQYF.

The chain has TRBV27 and TRBJ1-2, with 7 bases lining up with TRBD1. V trimming: 6 bases; J trimming: 4 bases; junction bases outside the gene matches: 11. Per germline, CDR1 MNHEY and CDR2 SMNVEV (reference sequence). CDR3 length: 15 amino acids. This CDR3 reads CASRYTLGQIYGYTF. Written as DNA, the CDR3 is TGTGCCAGCAGATACACCTTGGGACAGATCTATGGCTACACCTTC.

This clonotype was seen just once. This chain connects TRBV2 to TRBJ1-2; D might be TRBD1 (6 bases). The CDR3 consists of 13 residues. The ends were cut back, 7 bases at V and 8 bases at J, with 17 bases in the middle. The germline V gene encodes CDR1 SNHLY and CDR2 FYNNEI. The CDR3 DNA follows: TGTGCCAGCACCGCTGGGGGCAGGGTCGGCTACACCTTC. This encodes CASTAGGRVGYTF.